The sequence of this T cell receptor (beta chain) was determined in a study of regulatory T cells in long-lasting Graves disease. The CDR3 is made up of 16 amino acids. CDR1 and CDR2 from the germline V gene are MDHEN and SYDVKM. V was pared by 3 bases and J by 2 bases, with 13 bases between. CDR3 regions were amplified by Arm-PCR using iRepertoire HTBI primers to build TCR beta libraries. One entry per CDR3 protein, called by TCRdb with MiXCR from the multiplex PCR reads. The sample yields roughly 470,000 distinct CDR3 sequences, less than 25% seen once. This clonotype was detected ten times or more. Its antigen is as yet unknown. The time point denotes: persistent/refractory GD, antithyroid drugs over 5 years with positive TRAb. PBMCs provided the RNA from which the TCR library was made. Under American Thyroid Association guidelines, Graves' disease was diagnosed. General observations from the study: Analyses excluded thyroid tissue, covering peripheral blood alone.

This clonotype was sampled from a female donor with Graves disease. The specimen was peripheral blood mononuclear cells (PBMCs), collected when the disease was refractory, from a patient treated with antithyroid drugs. The chain joins TRBV28 to TRBJ1-4, with D perhaps matching TRBD1 (6 bases). The CDR3 sequence is CASSFLGGPTNEKLFF. The CDR3 nucleotides read TGTGCCAGCAGTTTTTTGGGGGGGCCGACTAATGAAAAACTGTTTTTT.